Following are 25 T cell receptor beta chains from one sample sequenced in a study of T cell clonality in common variable immunodeficiency. The repertoire was sequenced with immunoSEQ multiplex PCR; TCRdb's copy has only in-frame clones and lacks some. The sample has roughly 51,000 clones, none seen only once. The sample consisted of peripheral blood mononuclear cells. The receptor source for this set is a person between 18 and 75 years old in good health.

This clone was observed at least ten times. The CDR3 bases that were read are TGTGCCAGCAGCCTTAGCGGGAATGATGAG. This codes for CASSLSGNDE. The whole CDR3 region reads CASSLSGNDEQFF. The chain has TRBV11-3 and TRBJ2-1; 8 bases align to TRBD2. The sequenced fragment ends 3 residues before the CDR3 boundary, so the rest is inferred from the germline J gene. There are 13 residues in the CDR3. CDR1 is SGHNT, CDR2 YENEEA, per germline. V dropped 5 bases and J dropped 8; count of bases not matched to a gene: 5. Variable domain in full (rest from reference TRBV11-3 and TRBJ2-1): EAGVVQSPRYKIIEKKQPVAFWCNPISGHNTLYWYLQNLGQGPELLIRYENEEAVDDSQLPKDRFSAERLKGVDSTLKIQPAELGDSAVYLCASSLSGNDEQFFGPGTRLTVL.

This clone was seen ten or more times. The read ends 3 residues early relative to the CDR3; the germline J gene fills the gap. V and J are TRBV6-2 or TRBV6-3 and TRBJ2-2; TRBD2 matches at 11 bases. The CDR3 sequence is 16 residues long. V gave up 6 bases and J gave up 4 bases; unmatched junction bases: 7. CDR1 and CDR2 from the germline V gene are MNHEY and SVGEGT. CDR3 bases read: TGTGCCAGCAGCCGTACTAGCGGGAGCGGCACCGGGGAG. Protein: CASSRTSGSGTGE. The full CDR3 protein is CASSRTSGSGTGELFF.

The sample holds many counts of this clone. The CDR3 region is CASSLVGGNTQYF. The DNA read from the CDR3 is TGTGCCAGCAGCTTAGTGGGCGGGAATACG. This sequence joins TRBV7-9 and TRBJ2-3, with D tentatively TRBD2 (6 bases). The read comes to an end 3 residues before the CDR3 does, leaving the germline J gene to fill in the end. The germline V and J ends were trimmed by 1 base and 7 bases, with 9 bases remaining between them. Germline V gene data show CDR1 as SEHNR and CDR2 as FQNEAQ (reference sequence). The length of the CDR3 is 13 residues.

The table lists this clone with many counts. The read stops 3 residues short of the end of the CDR3; the missing end is completed from the germline J gene. The V call is TRBV6-2 or TRBV6-3, the J call TRBJ1-5, with TRBD1 matching 9 bases. Germline lookup yields CDR1 MNHEY and CDR2 SVGEGT. The CDR3 has 16 amino acids. V dropped 9 bases and J dropped 0; count of bases not matched to a gene: 9. CDR3 DNA, as far as it was read: TGTGCCAGTAAAAGACAGGGGGTAAATAGCAATCAGCCC. It encodes CASKRQGVNSNQP. The CDR3 reads in full as CASKRQGVNSNQPQHF.

This clone was recorded many times. The CDR3 goes on 3 residues after the read ends, and that part is filled in from the germline J gene. The genes are TRBV7-9 and TRBJ2-7; no firm D call. CDR1 and CDR2 from the germline V gene are SEHNR and FQNEAQ (reference sequence). V was shortened by 3 bases and J by 0 bases, with 12 bases between the two germline ends. The CDR3 is made up of 15 amino acids. CDR3 protein: CASSFKGLSSYEQYF. The covered CDR3 bases are TGTGCCAGCAGCTTTAAAGGGTTAAGCTCCTACGAG. The entire variable domain, with the rest obtained from reference TRBV7-9 and TRBJ2-7, is as follows: DTGVSQNPRHKITKRGQNVTFRCDPISEHNRLYWYRQTLGQGPEFLTYFQNEAQLEKSRLLSDRFSAERPKGSFSTLEIQRTEQGDSAMYLCASSFKGLSSYEQYFGPGTRLTVT.

At least ten counts were recorded for this clone. The CDR3 extends 3 residues past the end of the read, so its final part is completed from the germline J gene. The chain links TRBV28 to TRBJ2-7; TRBD1 matches 9 bases. With V trimmed by 7 bases and J by 2 bases, 3 bases remained unmatched. From germline, CDR1 is MDHEN and CDR2 SYDVKM. This CDR3 contains 13 residues. The sequenced CDR3 bases are TGTGCCAGCAAAACAGGGGGCCCCTACGAG. Translation gives CASKTGGPYE. From start to end, the CDR3 is CASKTGGPYEQYF.

The sample holds many counts of this clone. Read sequence stops 3 residues before the CDR3 end, and the germline J gene provides the missing end. The chain has TRBV19 and TRBJ2-7, with TRBD2 matching 10 bases. Germline CDR1 is LNHDA and CDR2 is SQIVND (reference sequence). The trim removed 6 bases at V and 5 bases at J, leaving 7 bases unmatched. The CDR3 runs to 14 residues. The sequenced part of the CDR3 DNA is TGTGCCAGTAGGGGAGCGGGAGGGCCCCACGAG. Translated, it gives CASRGAGGPHE. The full CDR3 reads CASRGAGGPHEQYF. The full variable domain, its missing parts supplied by reference TRBV19 and TRBJ2-7, is DGGITQSPKYLFRKEGQNVTLSCEQNLNHDAMYWYRQDPGQGLRLIYYSQIVNDFQKGDIAEGYSVSREKKESFPLTVTSAQKNPTAFYLCASRGAGGPHEQYFGPGTRLTVT.

This clone was observed many times. Sequencing ends 3 residues short of the CDR3 end; the germline J gene provides the rest. This sequence joins TRBV19 and TRBJ1-1; no definite D call. The V end was cut by 7 bases, the J end by 1 base, with 13 bases between. CDR1 and CDR2 (germline): LNHDA, SQIVND (reference sequence). This CDR3 has 14 residues. CDR3 amino acids: CASTPGVGNTEAFF. The sequenced CDR3 bases are TGTGCCAGTACTCCAGGAGTGGGGAACACTGAA.

The sample holds many counts of this clone. The read ends 3 residues early relative to the CDR3; the germline J gene fills the gap. The chain uses TRBV29-1 and TRBJ1-6, with D possibly TRBD1 on 6 matching bases. CDR1 is SQVTM and CDR2 is ANQGSEA in the germline V gene. This CDR3 is 16 amino acids long. Trimming pared 6 bases from V and 6 bases from J, leaving 21 bases between. CDR3 DNA (partial): TGCAGCGTAGACAGGTATTCGTATGAAGGTAATTCACCC. It specifies CSVDRYSYEGNSP. The full CDR3 protein is CSVDRYSYEGNSPLHF.

The table lists this clone with many counts. The read is 3 residues too short to cover the CDR3 end, so that end is filled in from the germline J gene. The chain carries TRBV4-1 and TRBJ1-2; TRBD1 matches 7 bases. V shed 1 base, J shed 2 bases, and the junction held 1 base outside the gene matches. Germline V gene sequence: CDR1 MGHRA, CDR2 YSYEKL. The CDR3 has 14 amino acids. The CDR3 bases that were read are TGCGCCAGCAGCCAAGGGGACAGCAACTATGGC. This encodes CASSQGDSNYG. The CDR3 as a whole reads CASSQGDSNYGYTF.

This clone was counted ten times or more. The DNA ends 3 residues before the CDR3 does, and the rest of the CDR3 is filled in from the germline J gene. The chain carries TRBV13 and TRBJ1-1; D is ambiguous. The CDR3 totals 15 residues. V was trimmed by 1 base and J by 3 bases, leaving 12 bases between them. Germline V gene data show CDR1 as PRHDT and CDR2 as FYEKMQ (reference sequence). The CDR3 reads CASSLEIGRDTEAFF. CDR3 DNA, as far as it was read: TGTGCCAGCAGCTTAGAAATCGGAAGGGACACTGAA.

This clone was detected ten times or more. The CDR3 sequence is CSSRLAGGSYEQYF. CDR3 bases read: TGCAGTTCACGACTAGCGGGAGGGTCCTACGAG. The chain uses TRBV20-1 and TRBJ2-7; TRBD2 aligns across 14 bases. The read ends 3 residues shy of where the CDR3 ends; the end is completed using the germline J gene. Trimming cost V 8 bases and J 1 base; bases outside gene matches: 4. This CDR3 has 14 residues. Germline V gives CDR1 DFQATT, CDR2 SNEGSKA (reference sequence).

This clone was seen at least ten times. The read comes to an end 3 residues before the CDR3 does, leaving the germline J gene to fill in the end. The V gene is TRBV29-1, the J gene TRBJ2-1; tentatively, D is TRBD1 (5 bases). Germline assignment: CDR1 SQVTM and CDR2 ANQGSEA. The CDR3 consists of 12 residues. The CDR3 region is CSDKKGYNEQFF. CDR3 DNA (partial): TGCAGTGACAAGAAGGGGTACAATGAG.

There are many counts of this clone. The read is 3 residues too short to cover the CDR3 end, so that end is filled in from the germline J gene. The rearrangement uses TRBV5-1 and TRBJ2-1, with 8 bases fitting TRBD2. This CDR3 region has 15 residues. The germline V gene encodes CDR1 SGHRS and CDR2 YFSETQ. Trimming cost V 2 bases and J 5 bases; bases outside gene matches: 6. This CDR3 reads CASSFGGRSDNEQFF. Partial CDR3 DNA: TGCGCCAGCAGCTTTGGCGGGAGGTCTGACAATGAG.

There are many counts of this clone. The CDR3 extends 3 residues past the end of the read, so its final part is completed from the germline J gene. The rearrangement joins TRBV6-2 or TRBV6-3 to TRBJ1-1; D possibly corresponds to TRBD1 (6 bases). Per the germline V gene, CDR1 is MNHEY and CDR2 is SVGEGT. This CDR3 region has 15 residues. The V and J ends lost 6 bases and 4 bases respectively, with 18 bases between them. CDR3 bases read: TGTGCCAGCAGACCACAGGGTCTGGCGAGCACTGAA. Its translation: CASRPQGLASTE. The full CDR3 protein reads CASRPQGLASTEAFF.

This clone was recorded at least ten times. The read stops 3 residues short of the end of the CDR3; the missing end is completed from the germline J gene. The chain employs TRBV10-3 and TRBJ2-5; 9 nucleotides line up with TRBD2. The CDR3 runs 11 residues. CDR1 and CDR2 (germline): ENHRY, SYGVKD. CDR3 bases read: TGTGCTAGCGGGAGTGGAGAGACC. This codes for CASGSGET. The entire CDR3 reads CASGSGETQYF.

This clone was counted many times. The DNA ends 3 residues before the CDR3 does, and the rest of the CDR3 is filled in from the germline J gene. The chain carries TRBV3-1 (or the pseudogene TRBV3-2) and TRBJ2-1; unclear D gene. The CDR3 is 14 residues long. Trimming left V 0 bases short and J 5 bases short, with 8 bases between. CDR1 is LGHDT, CDR2 YNNKEL, per germline (reference sequence). The CDR3 DNA, read in part, is TGTGCCAGCAGCCAAGACTCCCTTAACAATGAG. Protein product: CASSQDSLNNE. The complete CDR3 protein is CASSQDSLNNEQFF.

This clone was seen ten or more times. The read ends 3 residues early relative to the CDR3; the germline J gene fills the gap. The chain couples TRBV7-2 to TRBJ1-1, with D possibly TRBD1 on 5 matching bases. CDR3 length: 15 residues. V was pared by 5 bases and J by 4 bases, with 17 bases between. Germline V CDR1 and CDR2: SGHTA, FQGNSA. CDR3: CASSPFWGGGTEAFF. The CDR3 bases that were read are TGTGCCAGCAGCCCATTCTGGGGGGGTGGCACTGAA. The full variable domain, completed using reference TRBV7-2 and TRBJ1-1, is GAGVSQSPSNKVTEKGKDVELRCDPISGHTALYWYRQSLGQGLEFLIYFQGNSAPDKSGLPSDRFSAERTGGSVSTLTIQRTQQEDSAVYLCASSPFWGGGTEAFFGQGTRLTVV.

This clone was seen repeatedly, ten times or more. The CDR3 end lies 3 residues beyond the end of the read and is filled in from the germline J gene. This chain links TRBV7-9 with TRBJ2-7, with TRBD2 matching over 12 bases. CDR3 length: 14 amino acids. CDR1 is SEHNR and CDR2 is FQNEAQ in the germline V gene (reference sequence). V trimming: 5 bases; J trimming: 6 bases; junction bases outside the gene matches: 5. This CDR3 reads CASSALAGGLEQYF. CDR3 DNA, as far as it was read: TGTGCCAGCAGCGCCCTAGCGGGAGGGCTCGAG.

This clone has ten or more counts. The CDR3 is cut off 3 residues early in the read; its end comes from the germline J gene. This rearrangement joins TRBV5-1 to TRBJ2-3; 12 nucleotides align to TRBD2. The CDR3 runs to 17 residues. From germline, CDR1 is SGHRS and CDR2 YFSETQ. With 0 bases clipped from V and 4 bases from J, the junction kept 6 bases outside the gene matches. The part of the CDR3 DNA that was read is TGCGCCAGCAGCTTGGCCCCGACTAGCGGGAGACCAGATACG. Amino acid sequence: CASSLAPTSGRPDT. The CDR3 reads in full as CASSLAPTSGRPDTQYF.

This clone was seen repeatedly, ten times or more. Read coverage stops 3 residues before the CDR3 terminus; the germline J gene supplies the remainder. The chain joins TRBV5-5 to TRBJ2-7, with a weak D call TRBD1 (5 bases). The CDR3 runs 13 residues. CDR1 SGHKS and CDR2 YYEKEE come from the germline V gene (reference sequence). The ends were cut back, 4 bases at V and 3 bases at J, with 11 bases in the middle. The covered CDR3 bases are TGTGCCAGCAGCCGGAGAGACAGCTACGAG. The encoded protein is CASSRRDSYE. The entire CDR3 reads CASSRRDSYEQYF.

This clone was seen repeatedly, ten times or more. CDR3 residues: CASSTNHESFGSTEAFF. The DNA read from the CDR3 is TGCGCCAGCAGCACCAACCACGAGAGCTTTGGTAGCACTGAA. J is TRBJ1-1 and V is TRBV5-1; D is unclear. The sequenced fragment ends 3 residues before the CDR3 boundary, so the rest is inferred from the germline J gene. This CDR3 is 17 amino acids long. Germline assignment: CDR1 SGHRS and CDR2 YFSETQ. V was shortened by 4 bases and J by 4 bases, with 23 bases between the two germline ends.

This clone was counted many times. The CDR3 goes on 3 residues after the read ends, and that part is filled in from the germline J gene. This chain uses TRBV18 with TRBJ1-5, with 8 bases lining up with TRBD1. The length of the CDR3 is 13 residues. The germline V gene has CDR1 KGHSH and CDR2 LQKENI. J lost 7 bases, V lost 6 bases, and 5 bases had no gene match. Incomplete CDR3 DNA: TGTGCCAGCTCTCCGGACAGGGCCCAGCCC. Protein: CASSPDRAQP. The entire CDR3 is CASSPDRAQPQHF.

This clone was seen many times. CDR3 DNA (partial): TGCGCCAGCAGATGGGGACTAGCGGGAGTAAGCGAG. It yields the protein CASRWGLAGVSE. The complete CDR3 sequence is CASRWGLAGVSEQYF. The rearrangement joins TRBV5-1 to TRBJ2-7, with 14 nucleotides matching TRBD2. The observed sequence ends 3 residues before the CDR3 terminus, with the missing tail filled in from the germline J gene. Germline V gives CDR1 SGHRS, CDR2 YFSETQ. The CDR3 loop spans 15 amino acids. V gave up 5 bases and J gave up 6 bases; unmatched junction bases: 7.

This clone has at least ten counts. The read terminates 3 residues ahead of where the CDR3 ends, so the germline J gene completes it. The chain recombines TRBV7-2 with TRBJ2-1; 7 bases agree with TRBD1. Trimming at V came to 3 bases and at J to 9 bases, leaving 11 bases not matched to a gene. Germline V CDR1 and CDR2: SGHTA, FQGNSA. This CDR3 has 15 residues. CDR3 sequence: CASSFTGQASGEQFF. The sequenced CDR3 bases are TGTGCCAGCAGCTTTACTGGACAGGCTTCGGGTGAG.